This entry lists 23 T cell receptor beta chains sequenced from one sample in a study of cytomegalovirus exposure and HLA in healthy donors. Use of 60 Vbeta and 13 Jbeta primers characterized the PCR. TCRdb's copy holds only in-frame clones and misses some; the assay was immunoSEQ multiplex PCR. The sample consists of 150,000 to 250,000 clones, roughly four fifths of them appearing once. The material sequenced was PBMCs. These receptors were taken from a man aged 30-40 years in good health and CMV-seronegative.

The CDR3 sequence is CASRPGTGANTGELFF. CDR3 DNA sequence: TGTGCCAGCAGACCCGGGACAGGCGCGAACACCGGGGAGCTGTTTTTT. The chain employs TRBV6-4 and TRBJ2-2, with 8 bases fitting TRBD1. Trimming cost V 6 bases and J 0 bases; bases outside gene matches: 6. The CDR3 has 16 amino acids. Germline lookup yields CDR1 MRHNA and CDR2 SNTAGT.

This clone was recorded only once. V gene TRBV6-1 combines with J gene TRBJ2-2, with 9 positions matching TRBD1. The CDR3 length is 15 residues. Unmatched junction bases numbered 8, after V lost 6 bases and J lost 6 bases. The germline V gene encodes CDR1 MNHNS and CDR2 SASEGT. CDR3 in DNA: TGTGCCAGCAGCTCACGGACAGGGGATCCCGGGGAGCTGTTTTTT. As protein: CASSSRTGDPGELFF.

The rearrangement links TRBV7-9 to TRBJ2-7; the match to TRBD2 covers 11 bases. V lost 3 bases, J lost 6 bases, and 7 bases stayed unmatched. The CDR3 is 15 amino acids. In germline, CDR1 is SEHNR, CDR2 FQNEAQ (reference sequence). The CDR3 reads CASSFRASGRSEQYF. The CDR3 nucleotides read TGTGCCAGCAGCTTTCGTGCTAGCGGGAGGAGCGAGCAGTACTTC.

The V call is TRBV18, the J call TRBJ2-3, with D tentatively TRBD1 (6 bases). The CDR3 length is 15 residues. V gave up 6 bases and J gave up 0 bases, with 13 bases separating them. CDR1 and CDR2 from the germline V gene are KGHSH and LQKENI. The CDR3 nucleotides read TGTGCCAGCTCCCCCGGGACATTTAGCACAGATACGCAGTATTTT. This sequence encodes CASSPGTFSTDTQYF.

This clone was detected only once. The rearrangement joins TRBV7-9 to TRBJ1-4; 9 bases are a match to TRBD1. The CDR3 is 14 amino acids. Trimming took 5 bases from V and 5 from J; bases not matched to a gene: 3. Looked up from germline, CDR1 is SEHNR and CDR2 is FQNEAQ (reference sequence). The CDR3 region has the DNA TGTGCCAGCAGCGAAGGACAGGGGAATGAAAAACTGTTTTTT. This codes for CASSEGQGNEKLFF.

The gene calls are TRBV30 and TRBJ2-7, with 10 bases fitting TRBD1. Germline V gene data show CDR1 as GTSNPN and CDR2 as SVGIG (reference sequence). The CDR3 runs 13 residues. The V and J ends lost 0 bases and 6 bases, in that order; junction bases with no gene match: 2. For the CDR3, the DNA is TGTGCCTGGAGTGTAGACAGGGGGCGCGAGCAGTACTTC. Its translation is CAWSVDRGREQYF. Supplemented by reference TRBV30 and TRBJ2-7, the full variable domain reads SQTIHQWPATLVQPVGSPLSLECTVEGTSNPNLYWYRQAAGRGLQLLFYSVGIGQISSEVPQNLSASRPQDRQFILSSKKLLLSDSGFYLCAWSVDRGREQYFGPGTRLTVT.

This rearrangement joins TRBV9 to TRBJ1-3, with 8 bases fitting TRBD1. The trim removed 3 bases at V and 4 bases at J, leaving 6 bases unmatched. CDR3 size: 15 residues. The V gene's germline CDR1 is SGDLS and CDR2 YYNGEE. CDR3 amino acids: CASSGGQGVGNTIYF. CDR3 DNA sequence: TGTGCCAGCAGCGGCGGACAGGGCGTCGGAAACACCATATATTTT.

In its sample, this clone was seen once. The CDR3 reads CATSRDQIGRLNEQFF. DNA of the CDR3: TGTGCCACCAGCAGAGATCAGATCGGGAGATTAAATGAGCAGTTCTTC. This chain uses TRBV15 with TRBJ2-1; D may be TRBD2 (6 bases). CDR1 is LNHNV, CDR2 YYDKDF, per germline (reference sequence). The CDR3 covers 16 residues. The V and J ends lost 0 bases and 7 bases respectively, with 16 bases between them.

V gene TRBV6-1 combines with J gene TRBJ2-4; no firm D call. From germline, CDR1 is MNHNS and CDR2 SASEGT. Trimming removed 7 bases from V and 7 bases from J, with 14 bases in between. The CDR3 extends over 13 amino acids. The CDR3 sequence: CASKYSLENIQYF. CDR3 sequence (DNA): TGTGCCAGCAAATACAGTCTTGAGAACATTCAGTACTTC.

The chain links TRBV5-1 to TRBJ2-5; the match to TRBD2 covers 14 bases. Germline CDR1 SGHRS, CDR2 YFSETQ. V shed 0 bases, J shed 1 base, and the junction held 17 bases outside the gene matches. This CDR3 has 22 residues. CDR3 in amino acids: CASSLDSNIRTSGRTTQETQYF. The DNA for the CDR3 is TGCGCCAGCAGCTTGGACAGTAATATCAGGACTAGCGGGAGGACCACCCAAGAGACCCAGTACTTC.

J is TRBJ2-5 and V is TRBV18; D not certain. Between the trimmed V and J ends, which lost 7 bases and 2 bases, there was a span of 11 bases. Germline CDR1 KGHSH, CDR2 LQKENI. This CDR3 has 13 residues. The DNA of the CDR3 is TGTGCCAGCTTTTTCAGCGAACAAGAGACCCAGTACTTC. It translates to CASFFSEQETQYF. Full variable domain (outside the CDR3, taken from reference TRBV18 and TRBJ2-5): NAGVMQNPRHLVRRRGQEARLRCSPMKGHSHVYWYRQLPEEGLKFMVYLQKENIIDESGMPKERFSAEFPKEGPSILRIQQVVRGDSAAYFCASFFSEQETQYFGPGTRLLVL.

The chain has TRBV2 and TRBJ1-4, with 8 bases matching TRBD1. Germline lookup yields CDR1 SNHLY and CDR2 FYNNEI. V lost 6 bases, J lost 16 bases, and 7 bases stayed unmatched. CDR3 size: 11 residues. This CDR3 reads CASRDRVGRFF. The DNA for the CDR3 is TGTGCCAGCAGGGACAGGGTTGGACGGTTTTTT.

The chain has TRBV13 and TRBJ2-1, with TRBD2 matching 15 bases. CDR1 is PRHDT, CDR2 FYEKMQ, per germline (reference sequence). J gave up 6 bases and V 3 bases, and 15 bases lay outside the gene matches. This CDR3 is 20 amino acids long. The DNA for the CDR3 is TGTGCCAGCAGCTTTGGACTAGCGGGAGGGCCCGGAAGTCTCAGCAATGAGCAGTTCTTC. Residues: CASSFGLAGGPGSLSNEQFF.

J is TRBJ2-5 and V is TRBV5-4; TRBD1 agrees at 11 bases. Germline V gene lookup returns CDR1 SGHNT and CDR2 YYREEE (reference sequence). The CDR3 loop spans 16 amino acids. V trimming: 0 bases; J trimming: 5 bases; junction bases outside the gene matches: 6. The DNA for the CDR3 is TGTGCCAGCAGCTTGGGACTGGACAGGGGGCTGGAGACCCAGTACTTC. This codes for CASSLGLDRGLETQYF.

This chain joins TRBV7-9 and TRBJ1-1, with TRBD1 matching 12 bases. CDR3 length: 15 residues. The V gene's germline CDR1 is SEHNR and CDR2 FQNEAQ (reference sequence). Losses at the gene ends were 6 bases for V and 11 bases for J; bases not matched to a gene: 13. DNA for the CDR3: TGTGCCAGCAGAAACACCGGGACAGGGGGCAGGGTGGCTTTCTTT. Its translation is CASRNTGTGGRVAFF.

The rearrangement joins TRBV5-3 to TRBJ2-5, with TRBD2 matching over 9 bases. TRBV5-3 qualifies as an ORF whose function is uncertain. V trimming: 4 bases; J trimming: 5 bases; junction bases outside the gene matches: 9. This CDR3 is built from 15 residues. The CDR3 nucleotides are TGTGCCAGAAGCGCCCCGGGACTAGCTGGTGAGACCCAGTACTTC. Its translation is CARSAPGLAGETQYF.

This clone showed up just a few times. The gene calls are TRBV2 and TRBJ1-1, with 10 bases identical to TRBD1. V gave up 4 bases and J gave up 0 bases; unmatched junction bases: 2. This CDR3 has 15 residues. Germline values: CDR1 SNHLY, CDR2 FYNNEI. DNA of the CDR3: TGTGCCAGCAGTGGGGACAGGGGAATGAACACTGAAGCTTTCTTT. Protein: CASSGDRGMNTEAFF.

The rearrangement uses TRBV28 and TRBJ1-2; no clear D. V shed 5 bases and J shed 4 bases, with 17 bases lying between them. This CDR3 spans 15 amino acids. The germline V gene has CDR1 MDHEN and CDR2 SYDVKM. In nucleotides, the CDR3 is TGTGCCAGCAGTGTCGGCGGCACGAGGGCCTATGGCTACACCTTC. Translated, it gives CASSVGGTRAYGYTF.

This chain connects TRBV4-1 to TRBJ1-1, with D maybe TRBD1 (5 bases). CDR1 and CDR2 (germline): MGHRA, YSYEKL. V was clipped by 3 bases and J by 1 base, with 9 bases between them. The CDR3 loop spans 14 amino acids. The CDR3 loop reads CASSHGGSNTEAFF. CDR3 DNA: TGCGCCAGCAGCCACGGGGGTTCGAACACTGAAGCTTTCTTT.

The chain uses TRBV5-1 and TRBJ2-7; D perhaps matches TRBD2 (6 bases). CDR1 and CDR2 from the germline V gene are SGHRS and YFSETQ. V lost 2 bases, J lost 5 bases, and 11 bases lay in between. This CDR3 region has 13 residues. The CDR3 spells CASSFRRGNEQYF. The CDR3 region has the DNA TGCGCCAGCAGCTTTCGGCGGGGAAACGAGCAGTACTTC.

The rearrangement uses TRBV15 and TRBJ2-7, with D possibly TRBD2 on 6 matching bases. There are 15 residues in the CDR3. Germline-derived CDR1 and CDR2 are LNHNV and YYDKDF (reference sequence). V was cut by 4 bases and J by 2 bases, with 15 bases left in between. The DNA of the CDR3 is TGTGCCACCAGCACGCCGGGAGCGAATCCCTACGAGCAGTACTTC. It codes for CATSTPGANPYEQYF.

The chain couples TRBV11-2 to TRBJ2-1, with D tentatively TRBD1 (5 bases). V was shortened by 8 bases and J by 1 base, with 9 bases between the two germline ends. The germline gives CDR1 SGHAT, CDR2 FQNNGV. The CDR3 contains 13 residues. The CDR3, as DNA: TGTGCCAGCCGGCCAGGGTCCTACAATGAGCAGTTCTTC. Protein sequence: CASRPGSYNEQFF.

This chain links TRBV11-2 with TRBJ2-7, with 7 nucleotides matching TRBD1. With 3 bases clipped from V and 5 bases from J, the junction kept 4 bases outside the gene matches. The CDR3 length is 13 residues. CDR1 is SGHAT and CDR2 is FQNNGV in the germline V gene. DNA for the CDR3: TGTGCCAGCAGCTTGACAGGGTTCCACGAGCAGTACTTC. It codes for CASSLTGFHEQYF.